This T cell receptor beta chain stems from a study of T cell responses to AZD1222 COVID-19 vaccine. V lost 0 bases to trimming and J lost 5 bases, with 14 bases between them. Germline V gives CDR1 MGHRA, CDR2 YSYEKL. The CDR3 is 16 amino acids. Notes on this clone: Its target is not known.

Only in-frame clones appear in the TCRdb table, and some are missing; sequencing was by immunoSEQ multiplex PCR. The sample records under 200,000 clones, roughly 92% being singletons. General study results and limits: Spike-spanning, vaccine-associated CD4 TCRs were dominant at 160-218 and 743-854. Only five or six AZD1222 recipients tested seropositive at baseline.

The sequences come from peripheral blood, collected on day 0 of AZD1222 vaccination. The V gene is TRBV4-1, the J gene TRBJ1-5; maybe TRBD1 (5 bases). The source is an adult in good health. The CDR3 is CASSQDVGRVYQPQHF. The CDR3 nucleotides read TGCGCCAGCAGCCAAGATGTCGGCAGGGTATATCAGCCCCAGCATTTT.